The clone carrying this T cell receptor beta chain was seen a few times. Its antigen is unidentified. The sample comes from a study of T cell repertoires in cytomegalovirus infection. Whole-study context: TCR beta signatures that were public indicated CMV infection and matching HLA type. Study-wide results and caveats: Carriage of CMV together with the relevant HLA was identifiable through cumulative public TCR beta family frequency. Predominance within the ex vivo response was attributable to HLA-C-restricted CMV-specific TCR beta clonotypes.

MiXCR, run by TCRdb on the reads, gives a single entry per CDR3 protein. This table holds a few hundred thousand distinct CDR3 sequences, roughly an eighth found once. The CDR3 sequence is 12 residues long. Per germline, CDR1 KGHDR and CDR2 SFDVKD. The V segment lost 4 bases and the J segment 9 bases; nucleotides outside the gene matches: 2. The sequence derives from a human donor in good health (CMV status not recorded). Some clones in this sample may be carry-over from other donors' samples. The sequenced sample consisted of PBMCs. The V call is TRBV24-1, the J call TRBJ2-1; 7 nucleotides line up with TRBD2. The CDR3 DNA is TGTGCCACCAGTGAATCGGGGGGTGAGCAGTTCTTC. Amino acid sequence: CATSESGGEQFF.